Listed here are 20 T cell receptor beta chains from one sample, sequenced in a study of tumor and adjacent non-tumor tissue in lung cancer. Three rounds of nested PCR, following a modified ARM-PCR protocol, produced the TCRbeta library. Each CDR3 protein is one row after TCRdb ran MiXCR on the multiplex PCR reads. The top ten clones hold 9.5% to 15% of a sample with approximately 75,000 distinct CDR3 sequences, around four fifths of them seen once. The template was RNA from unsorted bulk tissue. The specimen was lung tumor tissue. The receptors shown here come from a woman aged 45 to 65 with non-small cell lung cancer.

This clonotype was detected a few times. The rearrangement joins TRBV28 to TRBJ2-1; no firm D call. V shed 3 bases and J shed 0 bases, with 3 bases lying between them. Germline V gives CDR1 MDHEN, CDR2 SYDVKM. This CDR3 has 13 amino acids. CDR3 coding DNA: TGTGCCAGCAGTTTGAGCTCCTACAATGAGCAGTTCTTC. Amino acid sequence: CASSLSSYNEQFF.

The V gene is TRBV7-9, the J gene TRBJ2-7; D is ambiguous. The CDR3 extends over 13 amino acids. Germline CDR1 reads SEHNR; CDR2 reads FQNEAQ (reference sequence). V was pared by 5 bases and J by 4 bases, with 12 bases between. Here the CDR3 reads CASSLGSVYEQYF. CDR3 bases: TGTGCCAGCAGCCTCGGATCAGTTTACGAGCAGTACTTC.

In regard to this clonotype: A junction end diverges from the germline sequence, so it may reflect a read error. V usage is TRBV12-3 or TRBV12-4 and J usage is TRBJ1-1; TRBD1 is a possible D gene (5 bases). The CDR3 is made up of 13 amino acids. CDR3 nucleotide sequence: TGTGCCAGCAGTCCGCGTACAGGTGTTGAAACTTTCTTT. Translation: CASSPRTGVETFF.

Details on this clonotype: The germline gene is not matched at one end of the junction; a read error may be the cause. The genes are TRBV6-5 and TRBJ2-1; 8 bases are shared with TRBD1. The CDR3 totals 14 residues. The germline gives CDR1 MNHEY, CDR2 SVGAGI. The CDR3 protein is CASSTWTGSPEHFF. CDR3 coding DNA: TGTGCTAGCAGTACCTGGACAGGGTCCCCAGAGCACTTCTTC.

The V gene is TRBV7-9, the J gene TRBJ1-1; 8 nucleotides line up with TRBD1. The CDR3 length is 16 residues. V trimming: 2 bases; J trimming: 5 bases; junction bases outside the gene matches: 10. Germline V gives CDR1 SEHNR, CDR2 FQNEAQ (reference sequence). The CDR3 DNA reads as TGTGCCAGCAGCTTAAGGGCAGGGGGCGCGGAAACTGAAGCTTTCTTT. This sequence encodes CASSLRAGGAETEAFF.

The CDR3 DNA follows: TGCGCCACTAAGACTAGCGGAAGTGACGATACGCAGTATTTT. Translating it yields CATKTSGSDDTQYF. V usage is TRBV10-2 and J usage is TRBJ2-3; 9 positions match TRBD2. CDR1 is WSHSY and CDR2 is SAAADI in the germline V gene. The V gene end was trimmed by 10 bases and the J gene end by 6 bases; junction bases not matched to a gene: 11. This CDR3 is built from 14 residues.

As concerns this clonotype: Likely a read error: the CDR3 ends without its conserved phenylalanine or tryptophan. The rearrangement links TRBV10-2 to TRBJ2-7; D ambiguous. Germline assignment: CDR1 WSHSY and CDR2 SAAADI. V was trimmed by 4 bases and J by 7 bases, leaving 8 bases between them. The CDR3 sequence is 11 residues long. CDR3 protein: CASSGGKEQYL. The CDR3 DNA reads TGCGCCAGCAGTGGGGGTAAGGAGCAGTACCTC.

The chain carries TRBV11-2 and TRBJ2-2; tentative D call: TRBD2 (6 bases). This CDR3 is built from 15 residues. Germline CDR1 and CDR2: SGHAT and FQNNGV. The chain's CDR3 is CVNSLESGGSGELFF. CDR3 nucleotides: TGTGTCAACAGTCTAGAATCCGGGGGTTCCGGGGAGCTGTTTTTT. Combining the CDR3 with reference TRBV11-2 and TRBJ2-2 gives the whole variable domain EAGVAQSPRYKIIEKRQSVAFWCNPISGHATLYWYQQILGQGPKLLIQFQNNGVVDDSQLPKDRFSAERLKGVDSTLKIQPAKLEDSAVYLCVNSLESGGSGELFFGEGSRLTVL.

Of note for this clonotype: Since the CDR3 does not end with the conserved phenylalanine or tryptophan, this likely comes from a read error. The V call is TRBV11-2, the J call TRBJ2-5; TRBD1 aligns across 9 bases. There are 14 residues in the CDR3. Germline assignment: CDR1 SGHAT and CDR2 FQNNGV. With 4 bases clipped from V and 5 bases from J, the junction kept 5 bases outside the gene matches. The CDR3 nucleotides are TGTGCCAGCAGCTGGACAGGGGCCAAGGAGACCCAGTACGTC. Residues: CASSWTGAKETQYV.

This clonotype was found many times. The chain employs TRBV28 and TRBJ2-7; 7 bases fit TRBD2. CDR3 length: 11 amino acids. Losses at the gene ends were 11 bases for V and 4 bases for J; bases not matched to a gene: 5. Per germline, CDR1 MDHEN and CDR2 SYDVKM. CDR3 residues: CASGLSYEQYF. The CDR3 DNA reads TGTGCCTCGGGACTATCATACGAGCAGTACTTC.

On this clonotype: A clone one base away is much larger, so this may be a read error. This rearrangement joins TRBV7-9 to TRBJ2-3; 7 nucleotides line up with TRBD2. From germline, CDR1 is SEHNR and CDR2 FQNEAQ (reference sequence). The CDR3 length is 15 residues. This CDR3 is CASSFLGGSTHTQYF. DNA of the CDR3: TGTGCCAGCAGCTTTCTCGGCGGGAGCACACATACGCAGTATTTT.

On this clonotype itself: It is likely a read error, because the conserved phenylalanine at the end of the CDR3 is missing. CDR3: CAIREGGARNGYTL. CDR3 coding DNA: TGTGCCATTCGAGAGGGGGGAGCGAGGAATGGCTACACCCTC. The rearrangement joins TRBV6-5 to TRBJ1-2; D may be TRBD1 (6 bases). CDR1 is MNHEY, CDR2 SVGAGI, per germline. The length of the CDR3 is 14 residues. Trimming removed 10 bases from V and 6 bases from J, with 21 bases in between.

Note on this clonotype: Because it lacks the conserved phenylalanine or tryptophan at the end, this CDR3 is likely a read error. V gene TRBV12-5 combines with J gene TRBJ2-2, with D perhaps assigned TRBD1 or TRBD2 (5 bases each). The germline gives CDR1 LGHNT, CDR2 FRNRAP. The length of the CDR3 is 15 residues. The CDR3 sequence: CASGLAGTRTEELFS. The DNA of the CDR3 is TGTGCTAGTGGTTTGGCCGGGACCAGGACCGAGGAGCTGTTTTCT.

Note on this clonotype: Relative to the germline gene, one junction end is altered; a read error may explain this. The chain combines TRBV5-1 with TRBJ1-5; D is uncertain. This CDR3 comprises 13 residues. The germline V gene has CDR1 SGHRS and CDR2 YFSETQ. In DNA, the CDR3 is TGCGCCAGCAGCTTGGGGAGCAATCAGTCCCAGCATTTT. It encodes CASSLGSNQSQHF.

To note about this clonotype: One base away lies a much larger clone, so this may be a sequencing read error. CDR3 loop: CASSLGQGAIIEQFF. In DNA, the CDR3 is TGCGCCAGCAGCTTGGGGCAGGGGGCTATCATTGAGCAGTTCTTC. V and J are TRBV5-1 and TRBJ2-1; 8 bases agree with TRBD1. Germline CDR1 and CDR2: SGHRS and YFSETQ. The CDR3 has 15 amino acids. The V gene end was trimmed by 0 bases and the J gene end by 9 bases; junction bases not matched to a gene: 8.

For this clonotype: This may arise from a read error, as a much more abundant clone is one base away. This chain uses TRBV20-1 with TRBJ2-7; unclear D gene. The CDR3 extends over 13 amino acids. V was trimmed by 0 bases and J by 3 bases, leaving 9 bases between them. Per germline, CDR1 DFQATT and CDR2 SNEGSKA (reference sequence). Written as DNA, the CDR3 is TGCAGTGCTAGAGAGGTCAATTACTACGAGCAGTACTTC. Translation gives CSAREVNYYEQYF.

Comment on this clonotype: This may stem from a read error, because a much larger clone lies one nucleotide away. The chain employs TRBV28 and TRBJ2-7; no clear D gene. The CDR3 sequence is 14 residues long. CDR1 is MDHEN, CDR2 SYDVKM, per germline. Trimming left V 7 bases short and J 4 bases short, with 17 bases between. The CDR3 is CASTSPEQTYEQYF. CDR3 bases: TGTGCCAGCACCTCTCCGGAACAGACGTACGAGCAGTACTTC.

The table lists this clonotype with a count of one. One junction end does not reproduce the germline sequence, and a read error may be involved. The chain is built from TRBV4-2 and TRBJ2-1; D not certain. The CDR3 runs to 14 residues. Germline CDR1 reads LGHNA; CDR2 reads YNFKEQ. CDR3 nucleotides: TGTGCCTGCAGCCAAGCGAGAGGACCTAGTGAGCAGTTCTTC. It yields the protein CACSQARGPSEQFF.

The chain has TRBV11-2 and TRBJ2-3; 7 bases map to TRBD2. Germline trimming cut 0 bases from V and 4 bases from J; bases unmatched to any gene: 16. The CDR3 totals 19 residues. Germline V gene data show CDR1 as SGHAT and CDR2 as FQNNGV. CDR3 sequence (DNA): TGTGCCAGCAGCTTAGATGAGGCGGGAGTAAGACGTGGCGCAGATACGCAGTATTTT. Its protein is CASSLDEAGVRRGADTQYF.

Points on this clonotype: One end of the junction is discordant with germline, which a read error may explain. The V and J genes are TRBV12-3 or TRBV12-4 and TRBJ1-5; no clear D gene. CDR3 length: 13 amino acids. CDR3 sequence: CASNLGSHQPQHF. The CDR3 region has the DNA TGTGCCAGCAATTTAGGATCACATCAGCCCCAGCATTTT.